A single T cell receptor (beta chain) is shown here with its context. The data were taken from a study of shared clonotypes between healthy human individuals. This CDR3 is 15 amino acids long. Germline CDR1 is LNHDA and CDR2 is SQIVND (reference sequence). Trimming left V 5 bases short and J 0 bases short, with 11 bases between. Profiled with immunoSEQ multiplex PCR; TCRdb holds only in-frame clones, not every one. The table shows 950,000 to 1,200,000 clones, with approximately 80% occurring only once. CD4+ cell separation produced CD45RA+ naive and CD45RA-negative memory subsets. The sequence derives from a man between 18 and 29 years old in good health. Some clones in this sample may be carry-over from other donors' samples. V gene TRBV19 combines with J gene TRBJ2-1; D is possibly TRBD1 (5 bases). What was sequenced was memory CD4+ T cells from PBMCs. Sample subset: CD45RA-negative fraction. CDR3: CASSPRQISYNEQFF. The CDR3 DNA follows: TGTGCCAGTAGTCCTCGACAGATCTCCTACAATGAGCAGTTCTTC.